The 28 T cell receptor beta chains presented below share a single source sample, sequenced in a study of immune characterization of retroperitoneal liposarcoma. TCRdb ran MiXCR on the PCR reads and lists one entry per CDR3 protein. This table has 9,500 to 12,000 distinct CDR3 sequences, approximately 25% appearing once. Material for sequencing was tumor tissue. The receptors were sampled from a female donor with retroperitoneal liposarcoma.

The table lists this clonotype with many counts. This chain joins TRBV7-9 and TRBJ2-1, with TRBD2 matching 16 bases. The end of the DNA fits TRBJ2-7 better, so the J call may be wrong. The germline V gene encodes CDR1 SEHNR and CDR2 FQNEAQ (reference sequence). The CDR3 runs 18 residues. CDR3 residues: CASSSAPGLAGGGNEQYF. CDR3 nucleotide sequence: TGTGCCAGCAGCTCCGCCCCGGGACTAGCGGGAGGGGGAAATGAGCAGTACTTC.

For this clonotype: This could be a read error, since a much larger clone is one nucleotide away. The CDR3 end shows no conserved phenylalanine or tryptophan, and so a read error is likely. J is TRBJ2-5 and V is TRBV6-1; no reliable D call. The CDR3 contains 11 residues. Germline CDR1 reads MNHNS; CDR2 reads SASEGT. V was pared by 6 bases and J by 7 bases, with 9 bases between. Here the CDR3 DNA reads TGTGCCAGCAGCAGTCCGGGGACCCAGTACTCC. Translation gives CASSSPGTQYS.

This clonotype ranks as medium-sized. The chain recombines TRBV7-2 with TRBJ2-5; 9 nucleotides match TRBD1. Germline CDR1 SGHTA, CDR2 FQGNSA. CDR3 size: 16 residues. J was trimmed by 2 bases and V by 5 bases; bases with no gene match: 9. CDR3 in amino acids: CASSRTGVPQQETQYF. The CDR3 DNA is TGTGCCAGCAGCCGGACAGGGGTCCCCCAACAAGAGACCCAGTACTTC. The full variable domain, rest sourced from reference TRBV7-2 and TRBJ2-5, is GAGVSQSPSNKVTEKGKDVELRCDPISGHTALYWYRQSLGQGLEFLIYFQGNSAPDKSGLPSDRFSAERTGGSVSTLTIQRTQQEDSAVYLCASSRTGVPQQETQYFGPGTRLLVL.

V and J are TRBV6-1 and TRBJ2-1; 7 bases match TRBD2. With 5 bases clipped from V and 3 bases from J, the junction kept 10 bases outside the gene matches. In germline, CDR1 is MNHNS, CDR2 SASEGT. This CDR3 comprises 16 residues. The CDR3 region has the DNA TGTGCCAGCAGTTCCGCACGGGGGGACTACTACAATGAGCAGTTCTTC. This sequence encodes CASSSARGDYYNEQFF.

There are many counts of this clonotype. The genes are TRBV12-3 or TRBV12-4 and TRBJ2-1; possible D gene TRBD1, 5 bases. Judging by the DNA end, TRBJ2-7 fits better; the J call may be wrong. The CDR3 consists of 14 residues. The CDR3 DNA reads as TGTGCCAGCAGTTTATGGGGCCCGGACAATGAGCAGTACTTC. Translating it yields CASSLWGPDNEQYF.

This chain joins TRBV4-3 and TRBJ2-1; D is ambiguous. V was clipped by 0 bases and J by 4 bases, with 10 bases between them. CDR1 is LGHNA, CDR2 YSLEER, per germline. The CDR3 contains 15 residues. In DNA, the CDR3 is TGCGCCAGCAGCCAAGATGCACCCGCATACAATGAGCAGTTCTTC. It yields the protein CASSQDAPAYNEQFF.

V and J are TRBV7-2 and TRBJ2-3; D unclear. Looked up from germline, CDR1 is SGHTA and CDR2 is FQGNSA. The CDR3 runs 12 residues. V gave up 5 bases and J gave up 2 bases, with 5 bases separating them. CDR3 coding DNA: TGTGCCAGCAGCCTCGCCACAGATACGCAGTATTTT. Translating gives CASSLATDTQYF.

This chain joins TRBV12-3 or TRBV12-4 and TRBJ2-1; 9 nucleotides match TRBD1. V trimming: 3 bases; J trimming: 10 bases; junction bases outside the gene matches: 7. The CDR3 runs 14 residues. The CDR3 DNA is TGTGCCAGCAGTTTCCGGGACAGGGACTACGAGCAGTTCTTC. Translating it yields CASSFRDRDYEQFF.

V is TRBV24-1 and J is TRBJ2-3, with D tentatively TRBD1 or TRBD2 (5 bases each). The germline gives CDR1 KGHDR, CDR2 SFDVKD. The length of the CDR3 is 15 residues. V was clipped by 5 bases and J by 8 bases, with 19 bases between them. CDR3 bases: TGTGCCACCAGTGCTTCAGGGACGGGGTCGGGTACGCAGTATTTT. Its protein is CATSASGTGSGTQYF.

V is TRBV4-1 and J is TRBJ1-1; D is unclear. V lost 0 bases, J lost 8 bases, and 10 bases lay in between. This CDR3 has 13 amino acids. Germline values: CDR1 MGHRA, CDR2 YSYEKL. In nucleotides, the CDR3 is TGCGCCAGCAGCCAAGAGGGAGGGTCGGAAGCTTTCTTT. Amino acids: CASSQEGGSEAFF.

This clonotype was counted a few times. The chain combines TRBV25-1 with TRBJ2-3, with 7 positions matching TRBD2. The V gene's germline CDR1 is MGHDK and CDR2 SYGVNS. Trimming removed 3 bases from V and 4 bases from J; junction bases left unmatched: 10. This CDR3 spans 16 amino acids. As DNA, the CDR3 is TGTGCCAGCAGTGACTCCATTGGGGGGGAGTCAGATACGCAGTATTTT. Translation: CASSDSIGGESDTQYF.

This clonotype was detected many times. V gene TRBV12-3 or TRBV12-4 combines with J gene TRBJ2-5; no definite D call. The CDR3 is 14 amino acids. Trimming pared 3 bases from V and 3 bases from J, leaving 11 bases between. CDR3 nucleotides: TGTGCCAGCAGTTTTTGGTGTAGTGAAGAGACCCAGTACTTC. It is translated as CASSFWCSEETQYF.

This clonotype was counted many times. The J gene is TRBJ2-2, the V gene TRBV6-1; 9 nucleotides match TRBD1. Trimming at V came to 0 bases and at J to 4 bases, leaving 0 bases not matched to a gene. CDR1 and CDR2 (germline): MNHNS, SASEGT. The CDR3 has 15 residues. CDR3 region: CASSEAGQGTGELFF. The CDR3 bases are TGTGCCAGCAGTGAAGCGGGACAGGGCACCGGGGAGCTGTTTTTT.

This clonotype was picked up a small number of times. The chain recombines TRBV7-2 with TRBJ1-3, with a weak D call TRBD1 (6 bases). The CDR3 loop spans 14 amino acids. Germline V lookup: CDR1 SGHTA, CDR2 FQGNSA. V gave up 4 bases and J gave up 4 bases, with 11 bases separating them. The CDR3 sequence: CASSSRTGGNTIYF. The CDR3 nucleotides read TGTGCCAGCAGCTCCCGAACAGGGGGAAACACCATATATTTT.

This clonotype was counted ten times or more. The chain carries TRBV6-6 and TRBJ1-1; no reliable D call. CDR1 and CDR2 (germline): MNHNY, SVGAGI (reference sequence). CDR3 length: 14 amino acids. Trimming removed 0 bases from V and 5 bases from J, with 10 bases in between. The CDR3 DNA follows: TGTGCCAGCAGTTACTCGATCGTTCTTACTGAAGCTTTCTTT. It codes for CASSYSIVLTEAFF.

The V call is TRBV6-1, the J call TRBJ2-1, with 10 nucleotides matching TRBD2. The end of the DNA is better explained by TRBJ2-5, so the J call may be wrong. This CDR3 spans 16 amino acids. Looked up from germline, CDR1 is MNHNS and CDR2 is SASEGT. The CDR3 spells CAIPAIQREGELTQYF. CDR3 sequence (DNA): TGTGCCATCCCAGCAATCCAGCGGGAGGGAGAATTGACCCAGTACTTC.

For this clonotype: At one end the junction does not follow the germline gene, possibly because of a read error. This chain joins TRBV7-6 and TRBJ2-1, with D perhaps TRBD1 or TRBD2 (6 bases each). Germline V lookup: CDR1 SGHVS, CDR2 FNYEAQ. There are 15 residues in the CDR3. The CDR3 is CASSATGGRRETQFF. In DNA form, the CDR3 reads TGTGCTAGCAGCGCCACTGGGGGGCGAAGGGAGACCCAGTTCTTC. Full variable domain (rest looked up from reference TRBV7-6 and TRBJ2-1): GAGVSQSPRYKVTKRGQDVALRCDPISGHVSLYWYRQALGQGPEFLTYFNYEAQQDKSGLPNDRFSAERPEGSISTLTIQRTEQRDSAMYRCASSATGGRRETQFFGPGTRLTVL.

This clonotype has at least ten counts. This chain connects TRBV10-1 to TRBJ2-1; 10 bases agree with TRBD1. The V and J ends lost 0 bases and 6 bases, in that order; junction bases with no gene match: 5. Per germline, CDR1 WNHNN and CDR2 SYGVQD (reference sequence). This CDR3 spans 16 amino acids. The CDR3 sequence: CASSESRGQGSNEQFF. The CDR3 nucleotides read TGCGCCAGCAGTGAGTCCAGGGGACAGGGGAGCAATGAGCAGTTCTTC.

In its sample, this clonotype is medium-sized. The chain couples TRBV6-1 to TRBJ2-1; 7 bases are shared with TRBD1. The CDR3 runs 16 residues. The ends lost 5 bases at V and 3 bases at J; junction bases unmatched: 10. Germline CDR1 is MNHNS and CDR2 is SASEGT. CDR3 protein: CASSKWGQPDYNEQFF. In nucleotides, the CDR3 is TGTGCCAGCAGTAAGTGGGGACAGCCCGACTACAATGAGCAGTTCTTC.

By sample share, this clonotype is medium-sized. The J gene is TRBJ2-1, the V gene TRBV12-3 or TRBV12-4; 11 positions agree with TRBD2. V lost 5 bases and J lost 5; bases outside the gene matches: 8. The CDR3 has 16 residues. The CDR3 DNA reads TGTGCCAGCAGTCCCAGGGCTAGCGGGGGGCACAATGAGCAGTTCTTC. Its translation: CASSPRASGGHNEQFF.

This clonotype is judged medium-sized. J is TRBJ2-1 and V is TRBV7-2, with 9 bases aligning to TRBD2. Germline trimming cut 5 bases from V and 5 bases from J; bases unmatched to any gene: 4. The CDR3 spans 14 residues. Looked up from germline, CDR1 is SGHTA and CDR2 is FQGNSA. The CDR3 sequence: CASSRTSDHNEQFF. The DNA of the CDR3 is TGTGCCAGCAGCCGGACTAGCGACCACAATGAGCAGTTCTTC.

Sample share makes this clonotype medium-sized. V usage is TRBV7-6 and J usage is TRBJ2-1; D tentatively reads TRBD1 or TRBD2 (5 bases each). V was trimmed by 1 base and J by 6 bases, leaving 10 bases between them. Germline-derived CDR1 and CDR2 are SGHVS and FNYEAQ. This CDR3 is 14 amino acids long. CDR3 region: CASSLGGTFNEQFF. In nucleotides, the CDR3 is TGTGCCAGCAGCTTAGGGGGGACGTTCAATGAGCAGTTCTTC.

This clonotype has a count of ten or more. The CDR3 region has the DNA TGTGCCAGCAGTTTGGGAGGGTTGGAGACCCAGTTCTTC. Its protein is CASSLGGLETQFF. This rearrangement joins TRBV25-1 to TRBJ2-1; 7 bases fit TRBD2. The trim removed 5 bases at V and 13 bases at J, leaving 11 bases unmatched. The length of the CDR3 is 13 residues. CDR1 is MGHDK, CDR2 SYGVNS, per germline.

CDR3 amino acids: CASSLVRTTYGYTF. The CDR3 DNA reads as TGTGCCAGCAGCTTAGTACGGACGACCTATGGCTACACCTTC. This sequence joins TRBV11-1 and TRBJ1-2, with unresolved D. This CDR3 has 14 amino acids. Germline CDR1 SGHAT, CDR2 FQDESV (reference sequence). V was shortened by 1 base and J by 4 bases, with 10 bases between the two germline ends. The whole variable domain, filled in from reference TRBV11-1 and TRBJ1-2, reads EAEVAQSPRYKITEKSQAVAFWCDPISGHATLYWYRQILGQGPELLVQFQDESVVDDSQLPKDRFSAERLKGVDSTLKIQPAELGDSAMYLCASSLVRTTYGYTFGSGTRLTVV.

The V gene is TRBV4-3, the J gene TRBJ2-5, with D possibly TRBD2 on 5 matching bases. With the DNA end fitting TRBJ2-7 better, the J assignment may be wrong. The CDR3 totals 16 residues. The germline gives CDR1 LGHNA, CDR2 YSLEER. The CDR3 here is CASSQEGLVSRYEQYF. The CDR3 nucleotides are TGCGCCAGCAGCCAAGAAGGACTCGTCTCCCGCTACGAGCAGTACTTC.

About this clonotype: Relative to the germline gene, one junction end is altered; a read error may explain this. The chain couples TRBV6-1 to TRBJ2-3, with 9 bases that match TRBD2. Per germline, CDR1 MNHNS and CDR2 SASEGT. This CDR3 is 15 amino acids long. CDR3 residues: CASRTGAGGTYEQCF. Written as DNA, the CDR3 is TGTGCCAGCAGGACCGGGGCGGGGGGGACATACGAGCAGTGCTTT.

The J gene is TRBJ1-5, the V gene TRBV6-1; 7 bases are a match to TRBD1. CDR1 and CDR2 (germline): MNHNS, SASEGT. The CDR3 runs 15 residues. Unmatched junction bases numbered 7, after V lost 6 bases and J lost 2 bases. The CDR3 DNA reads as TGTGCCAGCAGCCCCAACAGGGGCGGCAATCAGCCCCAGCATTTT. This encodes CASSPNRGGNQPQHF.

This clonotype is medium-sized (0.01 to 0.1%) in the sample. The CDR3 DNA follows: TGTGCCAGCAGCCCACGCCCCTCGCTAGCGGGGATGCAAGAGACCCAGTACTTC. Amino acids: CASSPRPSLAGMQETQYF. The rearrangement uses TRBV7-2 and TRBJ2-5, with 9 nucleotides matching TRBD2. The CDR3 has 18 amino acids. V was pared by 5 bases and J by 2 bases, with 15 bases of the junction left unmatched. Germline loops: CDR1 SGHTA, CDR2 FQGNSA.